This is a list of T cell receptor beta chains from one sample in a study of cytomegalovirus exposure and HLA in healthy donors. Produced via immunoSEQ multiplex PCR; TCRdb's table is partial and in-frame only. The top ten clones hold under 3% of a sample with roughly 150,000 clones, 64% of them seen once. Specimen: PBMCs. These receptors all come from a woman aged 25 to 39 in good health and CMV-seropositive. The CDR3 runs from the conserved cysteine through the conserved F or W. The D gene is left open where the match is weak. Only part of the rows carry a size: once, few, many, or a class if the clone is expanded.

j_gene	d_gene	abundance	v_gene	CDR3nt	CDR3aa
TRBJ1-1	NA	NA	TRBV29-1	TGCAGCGCTCACGGGGTTGTGAACACTGAAGCTTTCTTT	CSAHGVVNTEAFF
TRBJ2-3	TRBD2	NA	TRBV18	TGTGCCAGCTCAGGTAGCGGGACGAGCACAGATACGCAGTATTTT	CASSGSGTSTDTQYF
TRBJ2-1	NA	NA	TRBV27	TGTGCCAGCAGGCTGGGACTTAACCGTTACAATGAGCAGTTCTTC	CASRLGLNRYNEQFF
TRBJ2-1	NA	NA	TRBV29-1	TGCAGCGTTCAGGGCCCCGGCAATGAGCAGTTCTTC	CSVQGPGNEQFF
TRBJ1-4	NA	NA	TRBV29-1	TGCAGCGCCCGATCGGGATATGAAAAACTGTTTTTT	CSARSGYEKLFF
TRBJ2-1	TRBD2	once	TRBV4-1	TGCGCCAGCAGCGCCAGACTAGCGGGGGTTTCCTCCTACAATGAGCAGTTCTTC	CASSARLAGVSSYNEQFF
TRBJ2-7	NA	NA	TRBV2	TGTGCCAGCAGTTTTCCGGACACCGACTACGAGCAGTACTTC	CASSFPDTDYEQYF
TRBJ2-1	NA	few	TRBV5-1	TGCGCCAGCAGCTTGGGCGAGAGCTCCTACAATGAGCAGTTCTTC	CASSLGESSYNEQFF
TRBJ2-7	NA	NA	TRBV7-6	TGTGCCAGCAGCGCTCCTGCATATGAGGGCGAGCAGTACTTC	CASSAPAYEGEQYF
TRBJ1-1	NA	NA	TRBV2	TGTGCCAGCAGTGGACTCATGAACACTGAAGCTTTCTTT	CASSGLMNTEAFF
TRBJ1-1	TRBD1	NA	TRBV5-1	TGCGCCAGCAGCCCAGGGGGGCCTGAAGCTTTCTTT	CASSPGGPEAFF